Listed below are T cell receptor beta chains from one sample, sequenced in a study of T-cell memory formation after mild COVID-19. TCRdb analysed the 5' RACE reads with MiXCR anew, one entry per CDR3 protein. This table has roughly 250,000 distinct CDR3 sequences, roughly 15% appearing once. The sample comprised PBMCs or a T cell subset sorted from them (not recorded which). The source is a man in his late teens or twenties who had mild COVID-19 (a few samples of this study predate the infection). Cell type and time point are not known. Both conserved end residues are part of each CDR3. D genes are given only for firm matches. Size is omitted from some rows. Given values are once, few, many or a class for expanded clones.

CDR3 length,J gene,D gene,clone size,V gene,CDR3 DNA,CDR3 protein
15,TRBJ1-6,TRBD1,-,TRBV5-1,TGCGCCAGCAGCTTGGGACAGGGGGTCCATTCACCCCTCCACTTT,CASSLGQGVHSPLHF
13,TRBJ1-2,-,few,TRBV10-3,TGTGCCATCAGTGAGGTCGGGGGTTATGGCTACACCTTC,CAISEVGGYGYTF
15,TRBJ2-6,-,-,TRBV14,TGTGCCAGCAGCGTGAGCCGCTCTGGGGCCAACGTCCTGACTTTC,CASSVSRSGANVLTF
12,TRBJ1-1,-,-,TRBV20-1,TGCAGTGCTAGAGGGCCGATCACTGAAGCTTTCTTT,CSARGPITEAFF
12,TRBJ1-2,-,few,TRBV3-1,TGTGCCAGCAAAACTGATGGGGATGGCTACACCTTC,CASKTDGDGYTF
14,TRBJ1-6,-,-,TRBV5-5,TGTGCCAGCAGCTTGTATGAGGGGTCCTCACCCCTCCACTTT,CASSLYEGSSPLHF
13,TRBJ2-7,TRBD1,-,TRBV18,TGTGCCAGCTCACCCGACAGGGCCCACGAGCAGTACTTC,CASSPDRAHEQYF
12,TRBJ1-1,-,-,TRBV20-1,TGCAGTGCTAGCCCTATGAACACTGAAGCTTTCTTT,CSASPMNTEAFF
14,TRBJ2-1,TRBD2,few,TRBV7-3,TGTGCCAGCAGCCTCAACAGCGGGGTCTATGAGCAGTTCTTC,CASSLNSGVYEQFF
14,TRBJ1-5,-,-,TRBV2,TGTGCCAGCAGTGAAGCAGTTAGCAATCAGCCCCAGCATTTT,CASSEAVSNQPQHF
13,TRBJ1-5,-,few,TRBV11-2,TGTGCCAGCAGCTCCCTAAGCAGTCAGCCCCAGCATTTT,CASSSLSSQPQHF
15,TRBJ1-6,-,few,TRBV4-3,TGCGCCAGCAGCTACCTTGGGGGGGTTAATTCACCCCTCCACTTT,CASSYLGGVNSPLHF
14,TRBJ1-3,-,-,TRBV18,TGTGCCAGCTCACCCCGTATTGTCGAAAACACCATATATTTT,CASSPRIVENTIYF
14,TRBJ2-7,-,-,TRBV7-2,TGTGCCAGCAGCCCGCGGAGGGAGTCCTACGAGCAGTACTTC,CASSPRRESYEQYF
11,TRBJ1-1,TRBD1,few,TRBV6-5,TGTGCCAGCAGCCACCAGGGGGGGGCTTTCTTT,CASSHQGGAFF
15,TRBJ2-1,TRBD1,few,TRBV12-3/TRBV12-4,TGTGCCAGCACCAAGACAGGGGACTCCTACAATGAGCAGTTCTTC,CASTKTGDSYNEQFF
13,TRBJ1-2,-,few,TRBV20-1,TGCAGTGCTCGAGTGGGGCGCGGCTATGGCTACACCTTC,CSARVGRGYGYTF
14,TRBJ2-5,-,few,TRBV4-1,TGCGCCAGCAGTCGGATCCGGGACCAAGAGACCCAGTACTTC,CASSRIRDQETQYF
13,TRBJ2-7,-,-,TRBV2,TGTGCCAGCAGTGAGACTCAGGGCTACGAGCAGTACTTC,CASSETQGYEQYF
14,TRBJ1-4,-,few,TRBV5-1,TGCGCCAGCAGCCCAGCCGCAACTAATGAAAAACTGTTTTTT,CASSPAATNEKLFF
16,TRBJ1-6,-,-,TRBV2,TGTGCCAGCAGTGATTTAGGCAGGCTATGGGATTCACCCCTCCACTTT,CASSDLGRLWDSPLHF
13,TRBJ2-5,-,few,TRBV2,TGTGCCAGCAGTGAATATCGGGGAGAGACCCAGTACTTC,CASSEYRGETQYF
12,TRBJ2-1,-,-,TRBV12-3/TRBV12-4,TGTGCCAGCAGTCCCGACAGGCTAAATCAGTTCTTC,CASSPDRLNQFF
15,TRBJ1-6,-,many,TRBV12-3/TRBV12-4,TGTGCCAGCACCCCATTCGGGGAGTCGAATTCACCCCTCCACTTT,CASTPFGESNSPLHF
17,TRBJ2-6,-,-,TRBV5-1,TGCGCCAGCAGCTTGTCAGTTACAGACTCTGGGGCCAACGTCCTGACTTTC,CASSLSVTDSGANVLTF
14,TRBJ1-3,TRBD1,few,TRBV10-3,TGTGCCATGAGACAGGGGAACTCTGGAAACACCATATATTTT,CAMRQGNSGNTIYF
13,TRBJ2-1,-,-,TRBV18,TGTGCCAGCTCACCACCGGAACAGCGGGAGCAGTTCTTC,CASSPPEQREQFF
13,TRBJ2-3,TRBD2,many,TRBV29-1,TGCAGCGTTGACCGGGGGGGCACAGATACGCAGTATTTT,CSVDRGGTDTQYF
13,TRBJ1-6,-,few,TRBV7-9,TGTGCCAGCAGCCCCCGGGCAGGCTCACCCCTCCACTTT,CASSPRAGSPLHF